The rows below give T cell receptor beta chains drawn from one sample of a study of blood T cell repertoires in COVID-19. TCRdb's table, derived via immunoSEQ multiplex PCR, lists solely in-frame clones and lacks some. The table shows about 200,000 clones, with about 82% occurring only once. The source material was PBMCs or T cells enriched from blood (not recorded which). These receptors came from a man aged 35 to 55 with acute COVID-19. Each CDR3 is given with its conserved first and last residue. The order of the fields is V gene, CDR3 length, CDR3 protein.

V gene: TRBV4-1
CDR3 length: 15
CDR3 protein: CASSQDQTERYGYTF

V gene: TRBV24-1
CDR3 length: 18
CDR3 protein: CATSDLSRLAFRTNEQFF

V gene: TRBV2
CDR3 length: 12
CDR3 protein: CASTGIGYEQYF

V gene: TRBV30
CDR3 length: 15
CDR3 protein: CAFSLLQGAADTQYF

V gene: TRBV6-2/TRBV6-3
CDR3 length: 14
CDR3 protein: CASSTQGRGTEAFF

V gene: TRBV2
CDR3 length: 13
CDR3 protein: CASSETGGQPQHF

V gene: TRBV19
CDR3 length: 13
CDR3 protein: CARGGQGAYEQYF

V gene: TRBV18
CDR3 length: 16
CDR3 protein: CASSPLGRLAVLEQYF

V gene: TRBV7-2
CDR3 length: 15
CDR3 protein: CASSSPGTGENEQFF

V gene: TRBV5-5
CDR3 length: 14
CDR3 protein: CASSPTGGNQPQHF

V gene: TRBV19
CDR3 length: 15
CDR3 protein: CASSNSGILSYEQYF

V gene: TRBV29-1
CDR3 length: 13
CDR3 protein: CSVTRGPGDTQYF

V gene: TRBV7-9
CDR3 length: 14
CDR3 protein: CASSSSTGNTEAFF

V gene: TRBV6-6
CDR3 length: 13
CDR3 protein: CASRERERYEQYF

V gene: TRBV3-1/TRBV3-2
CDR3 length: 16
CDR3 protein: CASSHSEGGSNQPQHF

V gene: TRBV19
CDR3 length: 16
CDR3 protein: CASSIDMGDRRAEAFF